The 15 T cell receptor beta chains in this list originate from one sample, sequenced in a study of beta chain features in type 1 diabetes. Study outcomes and limitations: For Type 1 diabetes patients, all four CD4+ subsets carried TCRB CDR3s that were moderately but significantly shorter.

What was sequenced were expressed TCRB transcripts, since all of the isolated RNA had been reverse transcribed. Assay used: immunoSEQ multiplex PCR; TCRdb lists only in-frame clones, some missing. Of roughly 150,000 clones listed, around 10% were seen once; the top ten hold more than 0.4%. Their antigen targets remain unknown. The specimen sequenced was central memory CD4+ T cells from blood. The source is a man aged 25-40 years with type 1 diabetes.

The J gene is TRBJ2-7, the V gene TRBV6-1; D gene ambiguous. The V end lost 3 bases, the J end lost 4 bases, and 10 bases lay between the germline ends. The CDR3 runs to 13 residues. The germline CDR1 and CDR2 sequences are MNHNS and SASEGT. The CDR3 here is CASSELVSYEQYF. As DNA, the CDR3 is TGTGCCAGCAGTGAGCTAGTTTCGTACGAGCAGTACTTC.

This clone has just a few counts. V usage is TRBV5-1 and J usage is TRBJ1-2, with D perhaps TRBD1 (6 bases). Trimming took 4 bases from V and 3 from J, leaving 13 bases between them. Germline V lookup: CDR1 SGHRS, CDR2 YFSETQ. The CDR3 loop spans 14 amino acids. CDR3 bases: TGCGCCAGCAGCGACCAACAGGGCCACTATGGCTACACCTTC. Protein product: CASSDQQGHYGYTF. Supplemented by reference TRBV5-1 and TRBJ1-2, the full variable domain reads KAGVTQTPRYLIKTRGQQVTLSCSPISGHRSVSWYQQTPGQGLQFLFEYFSETQRNKGNFPGRFSGRQFSNSRSEMNVSTLELGDSALYLCASSDQQGHYGYTFGSGTRLTVV.

The chain has TRBV7-2 and TRBJ2-5; D might be TRBD2 (5 bases). The V end lost 7 bases, the J end lost 4 bases, and 13 bases lay between the germline ends. This CDR3 region has 13 residues. Germline V gene lookup returns CDR1 SGHTA and CDR2 FQGNSA. The CDR3 DNA reads as TGTGCCAGCAACTCACGAGGAGGAGAGACCCAGTACTTC. Its translation is CASNSRGGETQYF.

This clone was seen a handful of times. The sample holds other DNA sequences that translate to the same CDR3. This chain uses TRBV28 with TRBJ2-7; 10 nucleotides align to TRBD1. This CDR3 is built from 14 residues. Germline trimming cut 4 bases from V and 4 bases from J; bases unmatched to any gene: 4. CDR1 is MDHEN and CDR2 is SYDVKM in the germline V gene. The CDR3 DNA is TGTGCCAGCAGTTCCCCGGGACAGGGGTACGAGCAGTACTTC. The encoded protein is CASSSPGQGYEQYF.

There are a few counts of this clone. The CDR3 reads CASSKSGRLSTDTQYF. CDR3 sequence (DNA): TGTGCCAGCAGCAAGAGCGGGAGGCTTAGCACAGATACGCAGTATTTT. The chain couples TRBV5-6 to TRBJ2-3; 9 bases line up with TRBD2. Germline V gene sequence: CDR1 SGHDT, CDR2 YYEEEE. J was trimmed by 0 bases and V by 4 bases; bases with no gene match: 6. This CDR3 has 16 amino acids.

CDR3 sequence reads: CASSLWGQAKNIQYF. CDR3 nucleotides: TGTGCCAGCAGTTTATGGGGGCAAGCCAAAAACATTCAGTACTTC. The V call is TRBV28, the J call TRBJ2-4; the D gene is possibly TRBD1 (5 bases). The CDR3 is made up of 15 amino acids. V dropped 0 bases and J dropped 0 bases, with 6 bases sitting between them. CDR1 and CDR2 (germline): MDHEN, SYDVKM.

This clone was found many times. The chain carries TRBV14 and TRBJ1-3, with TRBD1 as a possible D gene (5 bases). Germline V lookup: CDR1 SGHDN, CDR2 FVKESK. CDR3 length equals 13 residues. Trimming pared 5 bases from V and 4 bases from J, leaving 9 bases between. CDR3 loop: CASSGPGGNTIYF. Written as DNA, the CDR3 is TGTGCCAGCAGCGGACCAGGGGGAAACACCATATATTTT.

This clone came up a few times. The V and J genes are TRBV30 and TRBJ2-7, with 8 bases lining up with TRBD2. V dropped 2 bases and J dropped 4; count of bases not matched to a gene: 1. The CDR3 covers 12 residues. Per the germline V gene, CDR1 is GTSNPN and CDR2 is SVGIG (reference sequence). CDR3 sequence: CAWSSGSYEQYF. The CDR3 DNA sequence: TGTGCCTGGAGTAGCGGGAGTTACGAGCAGTACTTC.

The chain employs TRBV7-2 and TRBJ2-3; the match to TRBD1 covers 7 bases. This CDR3 is 15 amino acids long. V lost 1 base and J lost 0; bases outside the gene matches: 1. Looked up from germline, CDR1 is SGHTA and CDR2 is FQGNSA. For the CDR3, the DNA is TGTGCCAGCAGCTTAGTGGGACAGAGCACAGATACGCAGTATTTT. This codes for CASSLVGQSTDTQYF.

This clone was observed a handful of times. V gene TRBV7-3 combines with J gene TRBJ2-3, with 9 bases aligning to TRBD2. The CDR3 has 16 residues. The V segment lost 2 bases and the J segment 5 bases; nucleotides outside the gene matches: 8. CDR1 and CDR2 (germline): SGHTA, FQGTGA. The CDR3 nucleotides are TGTGCCAGCAGCTTAGGGGCTAGCGGGATGGGAGATACGCAGTATTTT. Encoded protein: CASSLGASGMGDTQYF.

This clone was seen only a few times. The V gene is TRBV27, the J gene TRBJ2-7; D is undetermined. The CDR3 sequence is 12 residues long. The V and J ends lost 5 bases and 2 bases respectively, with 7 bases between them. Looked up from germline, CDR1 is MNHEY and CDR2 is SMNVEV (reference sequence). The DNA for the CDR3 is TGTGCCAGCAGTCTCGAGCCCTACGAGCAGTACTTC. Its translation is CASSLEPYEQYF.

There are a few counts of this clone. The chain links TRBV15 to TRBJ2-5; TRBD2 agrees at 9 bases. Germline V gene lookup returns CDR1 LNHNV and CDR2 YYDKDF (reference sequence). CDR3 size: 17 residues. V shed 0 bases and J 5 bases; nucleotides not matched to a gene: 10. In DNA form, the CDR3 reads TGTGCCACCAGCAGAGAGGTGGGCGGGAGGGCCGATGAGACCCAGTACTTC. Protein sequence: CATSREVGGRADETQYF.

This clone has a count of ten or more. The chain combines TRBV15 with TRBJ2-4; D remains unclear. This CDR3 has 15 residues. V lost 0 bases, J lost 0 bases, and 6 bases lay in between. CDR1 and CDR2 (germline): LNHNV, YYDKDF (reference sequence). The CDR3 here is CATSRDAAAKNIQYF. CDR3 nucleotide sequence: TGTGCCACCAGCAGAGATGCGGCAGCCAAAAACATTCAGTACTTC. The full variable domain, its missing parts supplied by reference TRBV15 and TRBJ2-4, is DAMVIQNPRYQVTQFGKPVTLSCSQTLNHNVMYWYQQKSSQAPKLLFHYYDKDFNNEADTPDNFQSRRPNTSFCFLDIRSPGLGDTAMYLCATSRDAAAKNIQYFGAGTRLSVL.

CDR3 in DNA: TGCGCCAGCAGGTATAGCGGGAATGAGCAGTTCTTC. Translated, it gives CASRYSGNEQFF. V is TRBV5-1 and J is TRBJ2-1, with 7 bases identical to TRBD2. CDR3 length equals 12 residues. Germline V gene data show CDR1 as SGHRS and CDR2 as YFSETQ. V lost 5 bases, J lost 7 bases, and 3 bases stayed unmatched. Drawing the rest from reference TRBV5-1 and TRBJ2-1, the complete variable domain is KAGVTQTPRYLIKTRGQQVTLSCSPISGHRSVSWYQQTPGQGLQFLFEYFSETQRNKGNFPGRFSGRQFSNSRSEMNVSTLELGDSALYLCASRYSGNEQFFGPGTRLTVL.

The rearrangement links TRBV10-3 to TRBJ2-6; TRBD2 aligns across 8 bases. Germline-derived CDR1 and CDR2 are ENHRY and SYGVKD. V trimming: 8 bases; J trimming: 0 bases; junction bases outside the gene matches: 6. The CDR3 spans 16 residues. The CDR3 sequence: CAIRSGSGSGANVLTF. The CDR3 DNA sequence: TGTGCCATCCGGAGCGGGAGTGGCTCTGGGGCCAACGTCCTGACTTTC.